A selection of T cell receptor beta chains follows, all from one sample in a study of blood T cell repertoires in COVID-19. Using immunoSEQ multiplex PCR, the repertoire was profiled, and TCRdb retains in-frame clones only, with some absent. The sample yields 200,000 to 250,000 clones, roughly four fifths seen once. Source material: PBMCs or T cells enriched from blood (not recorded which). The source of these receptors is a woman aged 55 to 70 who had recovered from COVID-19. Both conserved end residues are part of each CDR3. A D gene is named only where the DNA matches it firmly. Size values are once, few and many counts, or a class for expanded clones, and some rows have none.

size,J,D,V,CDR3,DNA
.,TRBJ1-5,.,TRBV7-6,CASSSSGQNQPQHF,TGTGCCAGCAGCTCTAGCGGGCAGAATCAGCCCCAGCATTTT
.,TRBJ1-6,TRBD1,TRBV24-1,CATSDGTGGYNSPLHF,TGTGCCACCAGTGATGGGACAGGGGGCTATAATTCACCCCTCCACTTT
.,TRBJ1-2,.,TRBV7-2,CASSLDRASGYTF,TGTGCCAGCAGCTTAGACAGGGCATCTGGCTACACCTTC
.,TRBJ1-3,.,TRBV7-8,CASSLAATAYSGNTIYF,TGTGCCAGCAGCTTAGCAGCGACAGCCTACTCTGGAAACACCATATATTTT
.,TRBJ2-1,TRBD2,TRBV19,CASRPGLAGFGNEQFF,TGTGCCAGCCGCCCGGGACTAGCGGGATTTGGGAATGAGCAGTTCTTC
.,TRBJ2-3,.,TRBV21-1,CASSQGVGTVSADTQYF,TGTGCCAGCAGCCAAGGGGTCGGGACAGTATCAGCAGATACGCAGTATTTT
.,TRBJ2-3,.,TRBV18,CASSRRDWGNKENTQYF,TGTGCCAGCTCACGTCGGGACTGGGGAAATAAAGAGAATACGCAGTATTTT
once,TRBJ1-1,.,TRBV29-1,CSVVTQWSEAFF,TGCAGCGTTGTGACCCAATGGAGTGAAGCTTTCTTT
.,TRBJ1-3,.,TRBV5-8,CASSAKTTGNTIYF,TGTGCCAGCAGTGCCAAGACTACGGGAAACACCATATATTTT
few,TRBJ1-5,TRBD1,TRBV2,CASSTGTELQPQHF,TGTGCCAGCAGTACCGGGACAGAGCTACAGCCCCAGCATTTT
.,TRBJ1-2,.,TRBV5-4,CASSTLTGSGYGYTF,TGTGCCAGCAGCACCTTGACAGGTTCAGGATACGGCTACACCTTC
few,TRBJ1-2,TRBD1,TRBV6-6,CASSYGLDRVDYGYTF,TGTGCCAGCAGTTACGGACTGGACAGGGTGGACTATGGCTACACCTTC
once,TRBJ1-1,.,TRBV27,CASSPPRKMNTEAFF,TGTGCCAGCAGTCCTCCCAGGAAAATGAACACTGAAGCTTTCTTT
.,TRBJ1-6,.,TRBV5-1,CASSQAVSSYNSPLHF,TGCGCCAGCAGTCAAGCTGTTAGCTCCTATAATTCACCCCTCCACTTT
.,TRBJ1-6,.,TRBV5-3,CARREPLHF,TGTGCCAGACGGGAACCCCTCCACTTT
.,TRBJ1-5,.,TRBV7-9,CASSLGGDQPQHF,TGTGCCAGCAGCTTGGGCGGGGATCAGCCCCAGCATTTT
once,TRBJ2-7,TRBD2,TRBV6-4,CASTYIISGGARYEQYF,TGTGCCAGCACCTACATCATTAGCGGGGGGGCTAGGTACGAGCAGTACTTC
.,TRBJ1-1,.,TRBV5-6,CASSSPGHSNTEAFF,TGTGCCAGCAGCTCTCCGGGACACTCGAACACTGAAGCTTTCTTT
.,TRBJ2-3,TRBD1,TRBV7-2,CASSLQGAFTDTQYF,TGTGCCAGCAGCTTACAGGGGGCTTTTACCGATACGCAGTATTTT
few,TRBJ2-7,TRBD1,TRBV11-2,CASTPGTGGYEQYF,TGTGCCAGCACCCCCGGGACAGGGGGCTACGAGCAGTACTTC
.,TRBJ1-1,TRBD1,TRBV6-5,CASIQDRVGTEAFF,TGTGCCAGCATCCAGGACAGGGTGGGGACTGAAGCTTTCTTT
.,TRBJ2-3,TRBD2,TRBV14,CASSRPLAGQLTDTQYF,TGTGCCAGCAGCCGTCCCCTAGCGGGGCAACTAACAGATACGCAGTATTTT
.,TRBJ2-1,TRBD2,TRBV3-1/TRBV3-2,CASSLREAGEQFF,TGTGCCAGCAGCCTCAGGGAAGCGGGAGAGCAGTTCTTC
.,TRBJ2-1,TRBD2,TRBV29-1,CSVLVLTSGPPNNEQFF,TGCAGCGTCCTTGTTCTGACTAGCGGCCCCCCCAACAATGAGCAGTTCTTC
many,TRBJ2-7,.,TRBV7-9,CASSFDRTGEQYF,TGTGCCAGCAGCTTCGACAGGACGGGTGAGCAGTACTTC
.,TRBJ1-1,.,TRBV19,CASSPRDTEAFF,TGTGCCAGTAGTCCCAGGGACACTGAAGCTTTCTTT
.,TRBJ1-6,TRBD1,TRBV5-4,CASSFQGAYNSPLHF,TGTGCCAGCAGCTTCCAGGGGGCTTATAATTCACCCCTCCACTTT